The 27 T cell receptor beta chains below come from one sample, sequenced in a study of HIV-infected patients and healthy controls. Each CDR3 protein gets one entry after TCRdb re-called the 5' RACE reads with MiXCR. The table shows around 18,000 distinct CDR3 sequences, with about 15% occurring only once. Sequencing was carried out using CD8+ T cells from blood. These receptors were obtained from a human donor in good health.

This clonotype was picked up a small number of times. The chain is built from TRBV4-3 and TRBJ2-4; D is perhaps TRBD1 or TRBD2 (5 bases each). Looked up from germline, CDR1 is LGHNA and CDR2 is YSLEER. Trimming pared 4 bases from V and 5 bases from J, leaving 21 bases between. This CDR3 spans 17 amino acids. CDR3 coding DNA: TGCGCCAGCAGCCGGATCTTTGAGGGGCGCTTCCAAAACATTCAGTACTTC. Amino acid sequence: CASSRIFEGRFQNIQYF.

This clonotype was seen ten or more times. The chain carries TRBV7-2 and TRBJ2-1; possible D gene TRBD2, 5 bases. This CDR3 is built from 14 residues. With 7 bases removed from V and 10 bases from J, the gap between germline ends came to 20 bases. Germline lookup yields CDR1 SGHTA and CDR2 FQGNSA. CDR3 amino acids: CASTPFSEGPEQFF. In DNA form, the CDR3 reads TGTGCCAGCACCCCCTTTAGCGAAGGGCCCGAGCAGTTCTTC.

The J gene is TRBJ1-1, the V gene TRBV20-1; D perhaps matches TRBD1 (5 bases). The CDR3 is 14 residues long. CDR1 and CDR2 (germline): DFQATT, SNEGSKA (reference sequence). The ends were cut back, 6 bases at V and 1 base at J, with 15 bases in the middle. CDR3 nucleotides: TGCAGTGCGCGGGCGGGGACGGGGAACACTGAAGCTTTCTTT. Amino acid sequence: CSARAGTGNTEAFF.

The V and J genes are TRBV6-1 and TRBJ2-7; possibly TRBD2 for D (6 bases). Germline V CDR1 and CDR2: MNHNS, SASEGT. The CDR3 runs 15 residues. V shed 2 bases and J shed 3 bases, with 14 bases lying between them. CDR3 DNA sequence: TGTGCCAGCAGTGAACAATGGTCGGGAGTCTACGAGCAGTACTTC. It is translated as CASSEQWSGVYEQYF.

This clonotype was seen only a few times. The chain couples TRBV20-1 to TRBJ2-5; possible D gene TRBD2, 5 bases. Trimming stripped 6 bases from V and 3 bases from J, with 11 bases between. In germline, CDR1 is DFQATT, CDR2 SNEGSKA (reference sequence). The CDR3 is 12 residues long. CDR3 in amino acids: CSAVRVEETQYF. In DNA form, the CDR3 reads TGCAGTGCCGTGCGGGTGGAAGAGACCCAGTACTTC.

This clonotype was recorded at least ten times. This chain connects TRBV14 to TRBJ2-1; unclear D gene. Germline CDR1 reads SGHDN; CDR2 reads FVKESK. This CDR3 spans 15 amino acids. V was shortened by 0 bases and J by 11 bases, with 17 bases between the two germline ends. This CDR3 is CASSQDTFLPEKQFF. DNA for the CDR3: TGTGCCAGCAGCCAAGATACTTTTCTACCAGAGAAGCAGTTCTTC.

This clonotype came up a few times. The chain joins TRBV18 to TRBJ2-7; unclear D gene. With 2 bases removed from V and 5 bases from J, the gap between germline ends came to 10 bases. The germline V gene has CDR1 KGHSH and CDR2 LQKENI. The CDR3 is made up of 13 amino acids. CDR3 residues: CASSPEAHHEQYF. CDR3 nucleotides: TGTGCCAGCTCACCAGAGGCGCACCACGAGCAGTACTTC.

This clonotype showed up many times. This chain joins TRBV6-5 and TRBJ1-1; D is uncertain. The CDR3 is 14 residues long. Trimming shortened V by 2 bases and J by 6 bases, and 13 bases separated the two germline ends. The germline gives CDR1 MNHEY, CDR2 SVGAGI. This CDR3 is CASSYTDILAEAFF. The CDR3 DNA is TGTGCCAGCAGTTACACAGACATTCTCGCTGAAGCTTTCTTT.

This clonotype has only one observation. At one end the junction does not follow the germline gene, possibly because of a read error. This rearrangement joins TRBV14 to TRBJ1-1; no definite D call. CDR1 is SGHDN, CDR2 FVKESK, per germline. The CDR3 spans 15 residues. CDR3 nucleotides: TGTGCCAGCAGGCAAGTTCACCCGGGAAACACTGAAGCTTTCTTT. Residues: CASRQVHPGNTEAFF. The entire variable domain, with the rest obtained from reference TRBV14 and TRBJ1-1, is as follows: EAGVTQFPSHSVIEKGQTVTLRCDPISGHDNLYWYRRVMGKEIKFLLHFVKESKQDESGMPNNRFLAERTGGTYSTLKVQPAELEDSGVYFCASRQVHPGNTEAFFGQGTRLTVV.

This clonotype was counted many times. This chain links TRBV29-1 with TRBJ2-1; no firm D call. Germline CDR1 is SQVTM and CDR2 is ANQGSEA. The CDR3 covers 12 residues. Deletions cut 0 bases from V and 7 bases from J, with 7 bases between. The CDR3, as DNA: TGCAGCGTTGAAGAGGTCGGGAATGAGCAGTTCTTC. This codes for CSVEEVGNEQFF.

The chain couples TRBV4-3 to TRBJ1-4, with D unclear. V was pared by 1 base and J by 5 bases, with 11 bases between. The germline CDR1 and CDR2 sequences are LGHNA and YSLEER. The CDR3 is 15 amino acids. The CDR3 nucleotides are TGCGCCAGCAGCCAAGGAGTTTTGGGGAATGAAAAACTGTTTTTT. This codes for CASSQGVLGNEKLFF.

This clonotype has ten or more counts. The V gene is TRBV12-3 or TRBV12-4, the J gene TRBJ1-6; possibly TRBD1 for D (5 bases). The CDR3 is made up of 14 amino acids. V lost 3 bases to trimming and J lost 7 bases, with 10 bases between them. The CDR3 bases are TGTGCCAGCAGTTTGGGAGGGGAAAATTCACCCCTCCACTTT. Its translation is CASSLGGENSPLHF.

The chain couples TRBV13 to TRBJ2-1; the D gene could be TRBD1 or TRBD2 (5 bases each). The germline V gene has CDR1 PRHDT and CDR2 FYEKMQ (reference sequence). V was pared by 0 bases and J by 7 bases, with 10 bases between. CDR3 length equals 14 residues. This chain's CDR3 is CASSLGGRENEQFF. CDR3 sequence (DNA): TGTGCCAGCAGCTTAGGGGGCAGGGAGAATGAGCAGTTCTTC.

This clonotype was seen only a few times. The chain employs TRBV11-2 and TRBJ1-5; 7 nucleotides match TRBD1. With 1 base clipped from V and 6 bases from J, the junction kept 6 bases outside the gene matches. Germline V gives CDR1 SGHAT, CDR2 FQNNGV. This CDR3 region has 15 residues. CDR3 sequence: CASSLAGGGTQPQHF. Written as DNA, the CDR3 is TGTGCCAGCAGCTTAGCCGGAGGGGGCACTCAGCCCCAGCATTTT.

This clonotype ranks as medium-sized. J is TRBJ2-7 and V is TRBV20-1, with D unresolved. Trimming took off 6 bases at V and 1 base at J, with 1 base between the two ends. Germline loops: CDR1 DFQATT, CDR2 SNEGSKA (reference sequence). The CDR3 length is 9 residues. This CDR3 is CSASYEQYF. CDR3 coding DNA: TGCAGTGCGTCCTACGAGCAGTACTTC.

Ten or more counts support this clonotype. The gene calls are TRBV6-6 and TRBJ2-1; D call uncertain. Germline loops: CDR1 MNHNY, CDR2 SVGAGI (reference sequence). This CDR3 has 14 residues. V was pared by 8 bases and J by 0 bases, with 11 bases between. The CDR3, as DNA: TGTGCCAGCGGGATTATGAGCTCCTACAATGAGCAGTTCTTC. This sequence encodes CASGIMSSYNEQFF.

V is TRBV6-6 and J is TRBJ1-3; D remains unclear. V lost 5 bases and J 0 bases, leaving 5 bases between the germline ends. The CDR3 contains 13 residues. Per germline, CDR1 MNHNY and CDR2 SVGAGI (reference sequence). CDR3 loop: CASSPVSGNTIYF. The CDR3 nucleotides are TGTGCCAGCAGTCCCGTCTCTGGAAACACCATATATTTT.

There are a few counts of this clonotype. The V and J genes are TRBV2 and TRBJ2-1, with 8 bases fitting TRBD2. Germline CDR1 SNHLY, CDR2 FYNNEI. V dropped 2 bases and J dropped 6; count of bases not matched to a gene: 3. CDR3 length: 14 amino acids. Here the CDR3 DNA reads TGTGCCAGCAGTGAAAGGACTAGCCTCAATGAGCAGTTCTTC. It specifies CASSERTSLNEQFF. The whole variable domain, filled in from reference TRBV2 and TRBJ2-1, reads EPEVTQTPSHQVTQMGQEVILRCVPISNHLYFYWYRQILGQKVEFLVSFYNNEISEKSEIFDDQFSVERPDGSNFTLKIRSTKLEDSAMYFCASSERTSLNEQFFGPGTRLTVL.

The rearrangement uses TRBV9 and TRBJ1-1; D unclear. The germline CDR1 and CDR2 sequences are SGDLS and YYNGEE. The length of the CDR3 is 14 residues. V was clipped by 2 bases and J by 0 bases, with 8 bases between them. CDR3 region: CASSVDQLNTEAFF. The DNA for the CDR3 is TGTGCCAGCAGCGTGGACCAACTGAACACTGAAGCTTTCTTT.

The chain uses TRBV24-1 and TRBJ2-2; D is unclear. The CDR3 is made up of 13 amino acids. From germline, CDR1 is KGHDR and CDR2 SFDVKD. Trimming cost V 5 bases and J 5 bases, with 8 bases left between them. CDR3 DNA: TGTGCCACCAGTGCCCAAGGAACCGGGGAGCTGTTTTTT. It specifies CATSAQGTGELFF.

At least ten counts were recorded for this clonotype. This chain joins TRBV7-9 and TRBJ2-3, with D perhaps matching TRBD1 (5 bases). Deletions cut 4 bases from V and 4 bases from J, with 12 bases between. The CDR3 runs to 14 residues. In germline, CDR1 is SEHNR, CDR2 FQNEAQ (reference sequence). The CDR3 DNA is TGTGCCAGCAGCTACCCAGGGTCCCCAGATACGCAGTATTTT. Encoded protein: CASSYPGSPDTQYF.

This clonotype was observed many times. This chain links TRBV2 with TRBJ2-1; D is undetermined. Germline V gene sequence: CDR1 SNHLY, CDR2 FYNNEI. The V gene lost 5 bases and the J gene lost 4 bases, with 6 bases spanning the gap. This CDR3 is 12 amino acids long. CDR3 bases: TGTGCCAGCAGTTTCCAGTACAATGAGCAGTTCTTC. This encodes CASSFQYNEQFF.

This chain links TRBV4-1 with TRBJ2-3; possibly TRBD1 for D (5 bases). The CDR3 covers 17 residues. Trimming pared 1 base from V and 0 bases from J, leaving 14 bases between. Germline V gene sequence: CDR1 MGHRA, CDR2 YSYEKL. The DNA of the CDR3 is TGCGCCAGCAGCCAAGCGGCAGGGATTTTTAGCACAGATACGCAGTATTTT. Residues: CASSQAAGIFSTDTQYF.

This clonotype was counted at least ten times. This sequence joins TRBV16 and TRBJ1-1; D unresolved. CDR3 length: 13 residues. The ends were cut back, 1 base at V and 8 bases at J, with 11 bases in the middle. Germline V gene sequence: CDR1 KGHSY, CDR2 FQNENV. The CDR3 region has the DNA TGTGCCAGCAGCCAATTCGTTGGGAACGAAGCTTTCTTT. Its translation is CASSQFVGNEAFF.

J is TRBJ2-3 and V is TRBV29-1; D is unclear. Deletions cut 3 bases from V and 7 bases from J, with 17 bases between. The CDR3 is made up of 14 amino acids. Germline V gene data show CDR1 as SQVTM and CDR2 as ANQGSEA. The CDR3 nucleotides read TGCAGCGTTGACTCCAGGAGAAAGTATAATACGCAGTATTTT. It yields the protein CSVDSRRKYNTQYF.

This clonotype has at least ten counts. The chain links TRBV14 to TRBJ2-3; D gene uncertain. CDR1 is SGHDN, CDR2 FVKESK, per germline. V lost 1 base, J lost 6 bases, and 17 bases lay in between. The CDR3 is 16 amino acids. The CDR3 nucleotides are TGTGCCAGCAGCCAAGCCGAGCTCGGCGCGCCTGATACGCAGTATTTT. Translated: CASSQAELGAPDTQYF.

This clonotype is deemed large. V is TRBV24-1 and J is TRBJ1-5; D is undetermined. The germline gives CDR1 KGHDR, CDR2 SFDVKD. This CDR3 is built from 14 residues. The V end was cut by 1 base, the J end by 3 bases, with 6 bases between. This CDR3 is CATSDLSVNQPQHF. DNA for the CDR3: TGTGCCACCAGTGATTTAAGTGTCAATCAGCCCCAGCATTTT.